This T cell receptor (beta chain) is drawn from a study of T cell responses to AZD1222 COVID-19 vaccine. Study outcomes and limitations: The CD4 TCRs associated with vaccination extended across spike and predominated at 160-218 and 743-854. Repertoires were sampled only after the peak T cell response.

The CDR3 has 17 residues. Trimming removed 1 base from V and 2 bases from J, with 17 bases in between. Looked up from germline, CDR1 is SEHNR and CDR2 is FQNEAQ (reference sequence). Data came from immunoSEQ multiplex PCR; TCRdb stores just in-frame clones and leaves some out. The sample lists fewer than 150,000 clones; about 93% were seen once. Remarks on this clone: Its antigen is as yet unknown.

The source was peripheral blood, collected on day 0 of AZD1222 vaccination. This chain links TRBV7-9 with TRBJ1-1, with D perhaps TRBD1 (5 bases). This clonotype originated in an adult in good health. This chain's CDR3 is CASSLGYQGGGNTEAFF. CDR3 nucleotides: TGTGCCAGCAGCTTAGGGTATCAGGGTGGGGGAAACACTGAAGCTTTCTTT.